Listed below are T cell receptor beta chains from one sample, sequenced in a study of graft-versus-host responses after intestinal transplantation. No cognate antigen is known for these TCRs. Profiling relied on immunoSEQ multiplex PCR, and the TCRdb table lists in-frame clones only, not all of them. Of about 130,000 clones in the sample, 90% to 95% are singletons; the top ten hold over 0.15%. Sample: unstimulated CD4+ T cells sorted from spleen or lymph node cells, taken before intestinal transplant. Every receptor here comes from a human donor who received an intestinal transplant. Each CDR3 is given with its conserved first and last residue. Fields, in order: V gene, J gene, CDR3 protein.

>TRBV7-6|TRBJ2-5
CASSSGLSGETQYF
>TRBV5-6|TRBJ1-5
CASSLGGGWSNQPQHF
>TRBV5-4|TRBJ1-2
CASSSVTGGGDGYTF
>TRBV29-1|TRBJ2-7
CSVEGEPAYEQYF
>TRBV6-6|TRBJ2-3
CASSYLSTDTQYF
>TRBV19|TRBJ2-4
CASRPDYRDIQYF
>TRBV21-1|TRBJ1-1
CASSKERNRSPTEAFF
>TRBV29-1|TRBJ1-2
CSASGGYGYTF
>TRBV5-1|TRBJ2-4
CASSLTSAVAKNIQYF
>TRBV2|TRBJ2-5
CASSESGEETQYF
>TRBV11-2|TRBJ2-5
CASSLGGLAGVETQYF
>TRBV6-5|TRBJ2-5
CASSPRESETQYF
>TRBV11-1|TRBJ2-1
CASSYPGTGGNEQFF
>TRBV25-1|TRBJ2-3
CASTSRGGAGTQYF
>TRBV5-1|TRBJ1-1
CASSSSPGGYRPEAFF
>TRBV5-4|TRBJ1-1
CASSPTSDRNTEAFF
>TRBV10-3|TRBJ1-1
CAISGSRDTEAFF
>TRBV7-2|TRBJ1-1
CASSPTMGLLNTEAFF
>TRBV10-1|TRBJ2-1
CASSLPGQRRSYNEQFF
>TRBV11-3|TRBJ2-3
CASSLQGAATDTQYF
>TRBV7-9|TRBJ1-6
CASSGPGGTSPLHF
>TRBV5-1|TRBJ1-2
CASSLGGEGYGYTF
>TRBV6-4|TRBJ2-1
CASSAIGTSGGGLYNEQFF
>TRBV4-1|TRBJ1-1
CASSFPGTRGNTEAFF
>TRBV27|TRBJ1-2
CASSFEATGSFYGYTF
>TRBV5-1|TRBJ2-1
CASSLLPGLAGLNEQFF
>TRBV9|TRBJ2-7
CASSVDWTYEQYF
>TRBV30|TRBJ2-7
CAWSTQGTGEQYF
>TRBV5-1|TRBJ2-7
CASSRSPGQGAVEQYF
>TRBV7-9|TRBJ2-7
CASSLYPPLQFPHYEQYF
>TRBV19|TRBJ1-5
CASSPRGVRGAYNQPQHF
>TRBV5-6|TRBJ2-5
CASSLVLAGGFGQETQYF
>TRBV7-2|TRBJ1-1
CASSLPAGGAAFF
>TRBV30|TRBJ1-4
CAWRHRDRGKEKLFF
>TRBV5-4|TRBJ2-4
CASSTTGTGIAKNIQYF
>TRBV6-1|TRBJ2-3
CASRGLAGTDTQYF
>TRBV6-5|TRBJ2-7
CASREGSYEQYF
>TRBV9|TRBJ1-1
CASSEQLHTEAFF
>TRBV5-4|TRBJ1-2
CASSLAQGSGYTF
>TRBV2|TRBJ2-1
CASSETVRDEQFF
>TRBV25-1|TRBJ2-7
CASSELLVGEQYF
>TRBV9|TRBJ1-3
CASSVRAQTSGNTIYF
>TRBV6-5|TRBJ2-7
CASKRSRSSYEQYF
>TRBV4-1|TRBJ2-7
CASSRDREYEQYF
>TRBV6-1|TRBJ1-5
CASLGPPSNQPQHF
>TRBV5-8|TRBJ2-7
CASSPGTVRSYEQYF
>TRBV7-9|TRBJ2-3
CASSPQEGGGTDTQYF
>TRBV5-1|TRBJ2-2
CASSLVVGGTGELFF
>TRBV9|TRBJ1-2
CASSVSDRAFANYGYTF